The 10 T cell receptor beta chains below all came from one sample that was sequenced in a study of human T cells and chemical hapten exposure. Sample time point: pre-sensitization, week 0. As to treatment: therapeutic diphenylcyclopropenone sensitization with weekly scalp DPC. Via MiXCR, TCRdb re-called the RACE reads, giving one row per CDR3 protein. Here the sample spans roughly 380,000 distinct CDR3 sequences, roughly 4.6% being singletons. This sample comprised whole blood, obtained in connection with sensitization to the hapten diphenylcyclopropenone (DPC). The receptors stem from a woman aged 45-59 years with alopecia areata. Some clones in this sample may be carry-over from other donors' samples.

The V and J genes are TRBV18 and TRBJ1-3, with unresolved D. Per the germline V gene, CDR1 is KGHSH and CDR2 is LQKENI. The CDR3 covers 13 residues. The V end was cut by 5 bases, the J end by 3 bases, with 8 bases between. The CDR3 here is CASSSGRGNTIYF. The CDR3 region has the DNA TGTGCCAGCTCATCCGGCCGTGGAAACACCATATATTTT.

This chain uses TRBV3-1 with TRBJ2-7, with D uncertain. The CDR3 is 14 residues long. V gave up 1 base and J gave up 2 bases, with 9 bases separating them. Germline V CDR1 and CDR2: LGHDT, YNNKEL (reference sequence). This chain's CDR3 is CASSQADRPYEQYF. The CDR3 DNA reads TGTGCCAGCAGCCAAGCAGACCGGCCCTACGAGCAGTACTTC.

This clonotype was observed at least ten times. This sequence joins TRBV4-1 and TRBJ2-5; 11 bases line up with TRBD2. Germline V gives CDR1 MGHRA, CDR2 YSYEKL. The CDR3 consists of 16 residues. The V and J ends lost 0 bases and 7 bases, in that order; junction bases with no gene match: 7. The CDR3 region is CASSQDWASGGMTQYF. In DNA, the CDR3 is TGCGCCAGCAGCCAAGATTGGGCTAGCGGGGGGATGACCCAGTACTTC.

This clonotype was observed a handful of times. The V call is TRBV28, the J call TRBJ1-2; D might be TRBD1 (5 bases). Trimming took 5 bases from V and 9 from J, leaving 22 bases between them. The CDR3 is made up of 15 amino acids. The germline CDR1 and CDR2 sequences are MDHEN and SYDVKM. CDR3 residues: CASSARGGSRVSYTF. Written as DNA, the CDR3 is TGTGCCAGCAGTGCCCGTGGGGGGTCCCGTGTGAGCTACACCTTC.

V and J are TRBV29-1 and TRBJ2-5; the D is unclear. V lost 5 bases and J 2 bases, leaving 6 bases between the germline ends. Germline-derived CDR1 and CDR2 are SQVTM and ANQGSEA. The CDR3 covers 11 residues. The CDR3 sequence is CSVPRQETQYF. In nucleotides, the CDR3 is TGCAGCGTTCCCCGACAAGAGACCCAGTACTTC. The entire variable domain, with the rest obtained from reference TRBV29-1 and TRBJ2-5, is as follows: SAVISQKPSRDICQRGTSLTIQCQVDSQVTMMFWYRQQPGQSLTLIATANQGSEATYESGFVIDKFPISRPNLTFSTLTVSNMSPEDSSIYLCSVPRQETQYFGPGTRLLVL.

Note on this clonotype: Being one base from a much bigger clone, this may be a read error. This chain joins TRBV4-2 and TRBJ2-5, with D unclear. This CDR3 has 13 amino acids. The germline V gene has CDR1 LGHNA and CDR2 YNFKEQ. CDR3 nucleotides: TGTGCCAGCAGCCAAAAGAAGGAAGAGGCCCAGTACTTC. It codes for CASSQKKEEAQYF.

In this sample, this clonotype turned up a few times. The chain couples TRBV6-5 to TRBJ1-5; possibly TRBD1 for D (6 bases). With 6 bases removed from V and 2 bases from J, the gap between germline ends came to 14 bases. The CDR3 length is 15 residues. CDR1 is MNHEY, CDR2 SVGAGI, per germline. The CDR3 nucleotides read TGTGCCAGCAGGAGGGACAAAGCGGGCAATCAGCCCCAGCATTTT. Protein: CASRRDKAGNQPQHF.

This clonotype was counted at least ten times. The chain employs TRBV5-5 and TRBJ2-7; tentative D call: TRBD1 (6 bases). From germline, CDR1 is SGHKS and CDR2 YYEKEE (reference sequence). This CDR3 region has 15 residues. V lost 3 bases and J lost 3, with 16 bases in between. The DNA for the CDR3 is TGTGCCAGCAGCTCGGGGACAACGCACTACTACGAGCAGTACTTC. It is translated as CASSSGTTHYYEQYF.

This clonotype occurred a few times. The chain joins TRBV12-3 or TRBV12-4 to TRBJ1-1; D ambiguous. This CDR3 has 14 residues. V was pared by 0 bases and J by 6 bases, with 11 bases between. CDR3 bases: TGTGCCAGCAGTTTAGCACAGTATCTCCCTGAAGCTTTCTTT. Translated: CASSLAQYLPEAFF.

Only a few counts were recorded for this clonotype. The rearrangement links TRBV11-2 to TRBJ1-4; D perhaps matches TRBD1 (5 bases). V was clipped by 6 bases and J by 0 bases, with 11 bases between them. Germline V gene sequence: CDR1 SGHAT, CDR2 FQNNGV. This CDR3 has 15 amino acids. The CDR3 reads CASRRDASTNEKLFF. The CDR3 DNA reads TGTGCCAGCAGGAGGGACGCTTCAACTAATGAAAAACTGTTTTTT.